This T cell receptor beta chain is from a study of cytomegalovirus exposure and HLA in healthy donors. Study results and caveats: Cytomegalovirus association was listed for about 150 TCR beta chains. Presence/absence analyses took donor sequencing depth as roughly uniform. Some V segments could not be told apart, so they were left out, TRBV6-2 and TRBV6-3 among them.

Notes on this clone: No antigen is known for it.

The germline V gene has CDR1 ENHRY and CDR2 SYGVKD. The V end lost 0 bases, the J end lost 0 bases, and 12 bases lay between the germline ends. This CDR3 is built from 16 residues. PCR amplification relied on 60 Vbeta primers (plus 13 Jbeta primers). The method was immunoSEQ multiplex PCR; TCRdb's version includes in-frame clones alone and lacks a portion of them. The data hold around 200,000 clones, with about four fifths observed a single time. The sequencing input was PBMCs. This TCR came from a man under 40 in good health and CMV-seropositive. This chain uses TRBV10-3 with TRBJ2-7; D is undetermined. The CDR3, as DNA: TGTGCCATCAGTGAGTCGATGGGCAAAGGCTCCTACGAGCAGTACTTC. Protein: CAISESMGKGSYEQYF.